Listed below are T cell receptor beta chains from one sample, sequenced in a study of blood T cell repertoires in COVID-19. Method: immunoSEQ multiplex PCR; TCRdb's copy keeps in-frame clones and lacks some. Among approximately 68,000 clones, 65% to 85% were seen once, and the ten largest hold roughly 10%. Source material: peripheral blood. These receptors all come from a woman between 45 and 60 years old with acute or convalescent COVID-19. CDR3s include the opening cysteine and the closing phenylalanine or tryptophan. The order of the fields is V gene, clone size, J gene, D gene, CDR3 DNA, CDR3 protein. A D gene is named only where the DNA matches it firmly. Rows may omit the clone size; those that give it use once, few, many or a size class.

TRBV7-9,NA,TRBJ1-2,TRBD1,TGTGCCAGCACCCCCGGACAGGGAGAGGAGGGCTACACCTTC,CASTPGQGEEGYTF
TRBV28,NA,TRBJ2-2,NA,TGTGCCAGCAGAGCAGGGTTCGGCGGGGAGCTGTTTTTT,CASRAGFGGELFF
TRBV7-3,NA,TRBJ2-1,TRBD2,TGTGCCAGCAGCCCAAGCGGGGGGGCCGGGAATGAGCAGTTCTTC,CASSPSGGAGNEQFF
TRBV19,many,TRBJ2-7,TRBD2,TGTGCCAGTAGTGTGGGAGGCAGGCGGGGGTCCGACGAGCAGTACTTC,CASSVGGRRGSDEQYF
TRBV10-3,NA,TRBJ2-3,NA,TGTGCCATCAGTGAGTCGTTAGTCAGCAGGGCAGATACGCAGTATTTT,CAISESLVSRADTQYF
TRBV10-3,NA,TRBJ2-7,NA,TGTGCCATCAGGGAACAGGGAGAATACGAGCAGTACTTC,CAIREQGEYEQYF
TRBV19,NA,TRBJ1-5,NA,TGTGCCAGTGGGGGCAGGCAAACTAATCAGCCCCAGCATTTT,CASGGRQTNQPQHF
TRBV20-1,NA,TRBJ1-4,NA,TGCAGTGCTATTTACGGAGGCAAACTGTTTTTT,CSAIYGGKLFF
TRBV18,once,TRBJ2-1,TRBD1,TGTGCCAGCTCACCAACGACAGGGGGCTCCTACAATGAGCAGTTCTTC,CASSPTTGGSYNEQFF
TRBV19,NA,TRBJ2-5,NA,TGTGCCAGTAGTCGGGCCCTGGACAGTGCCCAAGAGACCCAGTACTTC,CASSRALDSAQETQYF
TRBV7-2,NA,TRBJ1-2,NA,TGTGCCAGCAGCCAACCCGACCAGGGAGGAAGTGGCTACACCTTC,CASSQPDQGGSGYTF
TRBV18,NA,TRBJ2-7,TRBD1,TGTGCCAGCTCACCACCTAGGCAGGGGGTCTCCTACGAGCAGTACTTC,CASSPPRQGVSYEQYF
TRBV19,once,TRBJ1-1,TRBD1,TGTGCCAGTAGTACCTCCGGGACAGGGAACACTGAAGCTTTCTTT,CASSTSGTGNTEAFF
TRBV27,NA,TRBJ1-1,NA,TGTGCCAGCAGTTACCACGCAGGGGATGAAGCTTTCTTT,CASSYHAGDEAFF
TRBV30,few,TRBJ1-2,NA,TGTGCCTGGAGCCCCAGGGTCTTTAGGTATGGCTACACCTTC,CAWSPRVFRYGYTF
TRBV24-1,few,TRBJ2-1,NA,TGTGCCACCAGTTCAGGTCTCTCCTACAATGAGCAGTTCTTC,CATSSGLSYNEQFF
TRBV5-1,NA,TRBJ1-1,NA,TGCGCCAGCAGCTTGCGTTTGAGGGACACTGAAGCTTTCTTT,CASSLRLRDTEAFF
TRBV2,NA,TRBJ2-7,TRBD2,TGTGCCAGCAGTGGACTAGCGGGTACCTACGAGCAGTACTTC,CASSGLAGTYEQYF
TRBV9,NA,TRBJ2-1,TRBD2,TGTGCCAGCAGCGAGGCTAGCGGGAACAATGAGCAGTTCTTC,CASSEASGNNEQFF
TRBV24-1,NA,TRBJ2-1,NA,TGTGCCACCAGTGATTTGGTGGGCCCAAACTCCTACAATGAGCAGTTCTTC,CATSDLVGPNSYNEQFF
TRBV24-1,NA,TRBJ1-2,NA,TGTGCCACCAGCAGAACACAGGATAACTATGGCTACACCTTC,CATSRTQDNYGYTF
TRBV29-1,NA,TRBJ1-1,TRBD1,TGCAGCACCCGGACAGGGGGGTTTTCTGAAGCTTTCTTT,CSTRTGGFSEAFF
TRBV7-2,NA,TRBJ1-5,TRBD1,TGTGCCAGCAGCTTCCGGACAGGGGGCAATCAGCCCCAGCATTTT,CASSFRTGGNQPQHF
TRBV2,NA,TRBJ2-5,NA,TGTGCCAGCAAGGTCGAGGCAGGGTCGACGGAGACCCAGTACTTC,CASKVEAGSTETQYF
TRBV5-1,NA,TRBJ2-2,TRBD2,TGCGCCAGCAGCTACGGACTAGCGGGAGACACCGGGGAGCTGTTTTTT,CASSYGLAGDTGELFF
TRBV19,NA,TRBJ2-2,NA,TGTGCCAGTAGTACCCCGAGGTGGGTAGGGGACACCGGGGAGCTGTTTTTT,CASSTPRWVGDTGELFF
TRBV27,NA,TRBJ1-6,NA,TGTGCCAGCAGCACAGGGTTGAGTTCACCCCTCCACTTT,CASSTGLSSPLHF
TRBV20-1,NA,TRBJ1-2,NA,TGCAGTGCTAGAGACCCTAGGGGTTACACCTTC,CSARDPRGYTF
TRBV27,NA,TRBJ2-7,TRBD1,TGTGCCAGCAGTCGGGACAGGGCCTACGAGCAGTACTTC,CASSRDRAYEQYF
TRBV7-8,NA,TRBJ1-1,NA,TGTGCCAGCAGCTTAGGAGAGAACACTGAAGCTTTCTTT,CASSLGENTEAFF
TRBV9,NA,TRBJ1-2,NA,TGTGCCAGCAGCGCGTCACTTCGTAGGGGATTCGACTATGGCTACACCTTC,CASSASLRRGFDYGYTF
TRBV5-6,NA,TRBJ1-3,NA,TGTGCCAGCAGCTTCCGGGACACCGGTGGAAACACCATATATTTT,CASSFRDTGGNTIYF
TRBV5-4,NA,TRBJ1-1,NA,TGTGCCAGCAGCTTGGGGCAGGGAGGAACGGGGAACACTGAAGCTTTCTTT,CASSLGQGGTGNTEAFF